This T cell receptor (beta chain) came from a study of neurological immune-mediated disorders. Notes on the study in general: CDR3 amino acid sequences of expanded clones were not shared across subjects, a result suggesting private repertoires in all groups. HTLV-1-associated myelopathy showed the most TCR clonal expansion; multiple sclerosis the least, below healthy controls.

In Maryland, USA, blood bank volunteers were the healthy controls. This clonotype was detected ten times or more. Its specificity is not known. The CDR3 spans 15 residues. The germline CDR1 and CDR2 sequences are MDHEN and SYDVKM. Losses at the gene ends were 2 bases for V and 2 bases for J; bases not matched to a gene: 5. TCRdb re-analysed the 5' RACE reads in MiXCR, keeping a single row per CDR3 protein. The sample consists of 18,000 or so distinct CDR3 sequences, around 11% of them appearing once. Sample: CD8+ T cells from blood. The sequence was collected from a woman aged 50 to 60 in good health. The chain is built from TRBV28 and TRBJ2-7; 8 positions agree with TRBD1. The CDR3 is CASSLVRTGTYEQYF. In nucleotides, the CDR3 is TGTGCCAGCAGTTTAGTGCGGACAGGGACCTACGAGCAGTACTTC.